Listed here are 27 T cell receptor beta chains from one sample, sequenced in a study of blood T cells in healthy people across ages. A J-beta primer mix and a sample-barcoded 5' primer were used in a second PCR of about 7 to 12 cycles. TCRdb independently ran MiXCR on the 5' RACE reads; one entry per CDR3 protein. The sample contains some 1,500,000 distinct CDR3 sequences, approximately 42% of which appear only once. Sequenced input: blood. Source of these receptors: a woman aged 18-30 years in good health.

A note on this clonotype: Germline and junction disagree at one end, which may indicate a read error. This sequence joins TRBV15 and TRBJ1-2; no clear D gene. CDR3 size: 13 residues. CDR1 is LNHNV, CDR2 YYDKDF, per germline (reference sequence). The CDR3 coding sequence is TGTGCCACCAGGAGAGACTTTAACTATGGCTACACCTTC. Protein product: CATRRDFNYGYTF.

This clonotype was counted a few times. The gene calls are TRBV5-5 and TRBJ2-3; D might be TRBD1 (6 bases). V was shortened by 2 bases and J by 6 bases, with 13 bases between the two germline ends. The CDR3 covers 14 residues. Germline lookup yields CDR1 SGHKS and CDR2 YYEKEE (reference sequence). CDR3 bases: TGTGCCAGCAGCTTCGGGACACTCGGGGATACGCAGTATTTT. Protein: CASSFGTLGDTQYF.

This sequence joins TRBV6-1 and TRBJ1-1; D ambiguous. This CDR3 has 15 residues. The V end was cut by 3 bases, the J end by 3 bases, with 14 bases between. Germline V CDR1 and CDR2: MNHNS, SASEGT. The CDR3 region is CASSDWATWDTEAFF. CDR3 in DNA: TGTGCCAGCAGTGACTGGGCTACCTGGGACACTGAAGCTTTCTTT.

This chain connects TRBV12-3 or TRBV12-4 to TRBJ2-7; TRBD1 is a possible D gene (5 bases). Trimming removed 6 bases from V and 7 bases from J, with 16 bases in between. CDR3 size: 13 residues. This CDR3 reads CASSMDIHNEQYF. In DNA, the CDR3 is TGTGCCAGCAGCATGGACATCCACAATGAGCAGTACTTC.

The chain uses TRBV7-2 and TRBJ2-2; D unclear. In germline, CDR1 is SGHTA, CDR2 FQGNSA. Trimming stripped 1 base from V and 3 bases from J, with 3 bases between. The CDR3 totals 13 residues. In DNA form, the CDR3 reads TGTGCCAGCAGCTTAGTTCACACCGGGGAGCTGTTTTTT. As protein: CASSLVHTGELFF.

This clonotype was found a few times. The chain recombines TRBV29-1 with TRBJ1-1; TRBD1 matches 7 bases. Trimming cost V 7 bases and J 3 bases; bases outside gene matches: 5. The CDR3 runs 12 residues. Per the germline V gene, CDR1 is SQVTM and CDR2 is ANQGSEA. CDR3 DNA sequence: TGCAGCGCCCCAGGGGGGTACACTGAAGCTTTCTTT. Its translation: CSAPGGYTEAFF.

A word on this clonotype: Only one base separates this from a far larger clonotype, so it likely reflects a read error. The chain is built from TRBV4-3 and TRBJ2-7, with D possibly TRBD1 on 6 matching bases. The CDR3 runs to 13 residues. V was trimmed by 1 base and J by 4 bases, leaving 8 bases between them. Germline V lookup: CDR1 LGHNA, CDR2 YSLEER. The CDR3 region has the DNA TGCGCCAGCAGCCAAGCCAGGGGATACGAGCAGTACTTC. Translating it yields CASSQARGYEQYF.

This clonotype turned up a few times. J is TRBJ2-5 and V is TRBV27; D unclear. The V and J ends lost 5 bases and 5 bases respectively, with 18 bases between them. CDR1 is MNHEY, CDR2 SMNVEV, per germline (reference sequence). The length of the CDR3 is 15 residues. The CDR3 spells CASSDGPTARETQYF. CDR3 DNA: TGTGCCAGCAGTGACGGACCGACGGCTAGGGAGACCCAGTACTTC.

This chain links TRBV29-1 with TRBJ1-2; D not certain. This CDR3 spans 13 amino acids. Germline values: CDR1 SQVTM, CDR2 ANQGSEA. The V end was cut by 3 bases, the J end by 7 bases, with 15 bases between. The CDR3 protein is CSVEPGSRGGYTF. Written as DNA, the CDR3 is TGCAGCGTTGAGCCCGGGTCTCGAGGTGGCTACACCTTC.

This clonotype was seen a handful of times. The chain recombines TRBV25-1 with TRBJ2-4, with D unclear. The germline V gene has CDR1 MGHDK and CDR2 SYGVNS. Trimming took off 4 bases at V and 0 bases at J, with 7 bases between the two ends. CDR3 length: 14 amino acids. The CDR3 sequence: CASSGVGAKNIQYF. DNA for the CDR3: TGTGCCAGCAGTGGGGTGGGAGCCAAAAACATTCAGTACTTC. Supplemented by reference TRBV25-1 and TRBJ2-4, the full variable domain reads EADIYQTPRYLVIGTGKKITLECSQTMGHDKMYWYQQDPGMELHLIHYSYGVNSTEKGDLSSESTVSRIRTEHFPLTLESARPSHTSQYLCASSGVGAKNIQYFGAGTRLSVL.

The rearrangement joins TRBV5-1 to TRBJ1-1; a weak D match, TRBD1 (5 bases). With 6 bases removed from V and 1 base from J, the gap between germline ends came to 16 bases. The CDR3 is 15 residues long. In germline, CDR1 is SGHRS, CDR2 YFSETQ. This chain's CDR3 is CASTPWTGRNTEAFF. DNA for the CDR3: TGCGCCAGCACCCCCTGGACGGGGCGGAACACTGAAGCTTTCTTT.

The rearrangement uses TRBV3-1 and TRBJ1-5; TRBD1 is a possible D gene (5 bases). Germline V gene lookup returns CDR1 LGHDT and CDR2 YNNKEL (reference sequence). Trimming took off 0 bases at V and 5 bases at J, with 8 bases between the two ends. The CDR3 length is 14 residues. The CDR3 DNA reads TGTGCCAGCAGCCAAGAGATGGGGGATCAGCCCCAGCATTTT. This gives the protein CASSQEMGDQPQHF.

The chain employs TRBV20-1 and TRBJ2-7; possible D gene TRBD1, 6 bases. Trimming pared 4 bases from V and 0 bases from J, leaving 22 bases between. The germline CDR1 and CDR2 sequences are DFQATT and SNEGSKA (reference sequence). The CDR3 length is 17 residues. CDR3 sequence (DNA): TGCAGTGCTATTCCCGATTACACCACAGGGAGCTCCTACGAGCAGTACTTC. This gives the protein CSAIPDYTTGSSYEQYF.

The chain uses TRBV7-9 and TRBJ1-1; no definite D call. Trimming took 1 base from V and 5 from J, leaving 5 bases between them. This CDR3 spans 12 amino acids. The germline CDR1 and CDR2 sequences are SEHNR and FQNEAQ (reference sequence). CDR3 nucleotides: TGTGCCAGCAGCTTAGACAAAACTGAAGCTTTCTTT. This sequence encodes CASSLDKTEAFF.

This clonotype showed up just a few times. The CDR3 bases are TGCAGTGCTAGTTTAGCGGGGCTCAGGAGCTCCTACAATGAGCAGTTCTTC. This encodes CSASLAGLRSSYNEQFF. This chain joins TRBV20-1 and TRBJ2-1; 8 nucleotides match TRBD2. Germline-derived CDR1 and CDR2 are DFQATT and SNEGSKA (reference sequence). J was trimmed by 0 bases and V by 3 bases; bases with no gene match: 10. The length of the CDR3 is 17 residues.

CDR3 in DNA: TGTGCCAGCTCACCGCCCGGACTAGCGGGAGGGCCGCGGGACAATGAGCAGTTCTTC. It specifies CASSPPGLAGGPRDNEQFF. This chain joins TRBV18 and TRBJ2-1; 15 bases map to TRBD2. This CDR3 is built from 19 residues. The germline CDR1 and CDR2 sequences are KGHSH and LQKENI. The trim removed 3 bases at V and 5 bases at J, leaving 11 bases unmatched.

Concerning this clonotype itself: One junction end disagrees with the germline gene, perhaps due to a read error. The J gene is TRBJ2-2, the V gene TRBV7-9, with 8 bases that match TRBD1. CDR1 and CDR2 (germline): SEHNR, FQNEAQ (reference sequence). This CDR3 contains 19 residues. The CDR3 DNA follows: TGTGCAAGCAGCTTAGTCGGACAGGGAGGCACTCCGAACACCGGGGAGCTGTTTTTT. Amino acid sequence: CASSLVGQGGTPNTGELFF.

This clonotype has just a few counts. The chain joins TRBV18 to TRBJ2-3, with a tentative D call TRBD1 (5 bases). Germline loops: CDR1 KGHSH, CDR2 LQKENI. Trimming shortened V by 8 bases and J by 0 bases, and 15 bases separated the two germline ends. The CDR3 is 15 amino acids. CDR3 nucleotide sequence: TGTGCCAGCAGGCCTACAGGAGCTAGCACAGATACGCAGTATTTT. This gives the protein CASRPTGASTDTQYF. The whole variable domain, remainder taken from reference TRBV18 and TRBJ2-3, is NAGVMQNPRHLVRRRGQEARLRCSPMKGHSHVYWYRQLPEEGLKFMVYLQKENIIDESGMPKERFSAEFPKEGPSILRIQQVVRGDSAAYFCASRPTGASTDTQYFGPGTRLTVL.

This chain connects TRBV5-1 to TRBJ2-5, with 7 nucleotides matching TRBD1. Unmatched junction bases numbered 8, after V lost 4 bases and J lost 2 bases. This CDR3 region has 15 residues. Germline CDR1 is SGHRS and CDR2 is YFSETQ. The CDR3 protein is CASSPGTALQETQYF. The CDR3 DNA reads TGCGCCAGCAGCCCCGGGACAGCTTTACAAGAGACCCAGTACTTC.

This clonotype occurred a few times. The chain has TRBV27 and TRBJ1-2; 12 positions match TRBD1. Germline loops: CDR1 MNHEY, CDR2 SMNVEV (reference sequence). There are 17 residues in the CDR3. The junction had 13 bases not matched to a gene; V was cut back by 6 bases and J by 5 bases. The CDR3 sequence is CASRKPGQGAQGYGYTF. The CDR3 DNA reads TGTGCCAGCAGAAAACCGGGACAGGGGGCGCAAGGGTATGGCTACACCTTC.

This rearrangement joins TRBV6-5 to TRBJ2-3, with 8 bases aligning to TRBD2. The germline V gene has CDR1 MNHEY and CDR2 SVGAGI. The V and J ends lost 8 bases and 4 bases, in that order; junction bases with no gene match: 5. The CDR3 is 13 residues long. This chain's CDR3 is CASGIAGSDTQYF. The DNA for the CDR3 is TGTGCCAGCGGAATAGCGGGGTCAGATACGCAGTATTTT.

The J gene is TRBJ2-1, the V gene TRBV7-3; TRBD2 aligns across 7 bases. CDR1 SGHTA and CDR2 FQGTGA come from the germline V gene. J lost 2 bases, V lost 2 bases, and 6 bases had no gene match. CDR3 length: 16 amino acids. CDR3 sequence (DNA): TGTGCCAGCAGCTTAGGGGAGCGGGGCACCTACAATGAGCAGTTCTTC. Its protein is CASSLGERGTYNEQFF.

This clonotype has a handful of counts. The J gene is TRBJ2-3, the V gene TRBV6-1, with D possibly matching TRBD2 (6 bases). Germline loops: CDR1 MNHNS, CDR2 SASEGT. With 8 bases removed from V and 1 base from J, the gap between germline ends came to 13 bases. The CDR3 length is 14 residues. The CDR3 bases are TGTGCCAGCTATTTCGGCGGGGGCACAGATACGCAGTATTTT. It yields the protein CASYFGGGTDTQYF.

The chain joins TRBV10-3 to TRBJ1-6; D gene ambiguous. Deletions cut 4 bases from V and 7 bases from J, with 17 bases between. Germline CDR1 reads ENHRY; CDR2 reads SYGVKD. The CDR3 runs to 16 residues. Here the CDR3 DNA reads TGTGCCATCAGTGCCGCCCCGGACGGAGAGAATTCACCCCTCCACTTT. Translated: CAISAAPDGENSPLHF.

This clonotype was observed a handful of times. The chain employs TRBV10-3 and TRBJ2-7, with TRBD2 identical over 8 bases. J gave up 2 bases and V 4 bases, and 4 bases lay outside the gene matches. The CDR3 loop spans 14 amino acids. The germline gives CDR1 ENHRY, CDR2 SYGVKD. The CDR3 nucleotides are TGTGCCATCAGTGTAGCGGGACCCGCCTACGAGCAGTACTTC. Amino acids: CAISVAGPAYEQYF.

The chain has TRBV4-3 and TRBJ2-6, with D perhaps TRBD2 (5 bases). The CDR3 has 19 amino acids. Germline values: CDR1 LGHNA, CDR2 YSLEER. V lost 0 bases, J lost 0 bases, and 15 bases lay in between. As DNA, the CDR3 is TGCGCCAGCAGCCAAGAAGCCGGGATATATAGCTCTGGGGCCAACGTCCTGACTTTC. Amino acids: CASSQEAGIYSSGANVLTF.

With regard to this clonotype: This may stem from a read error, because a much larger clone lies one nucleotide away. The gene calls are TRBV12-3 or TRBV12-4 and TRBJ2-1; D unclear. The germline V and J ends were trimmed by 0 bases and 9 bases, with 12 bases remaining between them. The CDR3 is made up of 14 amino acids. CDR3 DNA: TGTGCCAGCAGTTTAGCCCAGCTCAGACGTGAGCAGTTCTTC. This codes for CASSLAQLRREQFF.